Listed below are T cell receptor beta chains from one sample, sequenced in a study of T cells in Graves' hyperthyroidism and ophthalmopathy. One entry per CDR3 protein, called by TCRdb with MiXCR from the multiplex PCR reads. Among around 440,000 distinct CDR3 sequences listed, about a sixth were seen once. Sample: blood. Receptors were obtained from a woman between 18 and 29 years old with Graves' hyperthyroidism. Both conserved end residues are part of each CDR3. The order of the fields is CDR3 protein, CDR3 DNA, J gene, clone size, V gene, D gene. D genes are given only for firm matches. Clone size is stated in some rows and not others, as once, few, many or a class when expanded.

CDR3 protein: CASSIMAGGLTGELFF
CDR3 DNA: TGTGCCAGTAGTATAATGGCGGGGGGGCTAACCGGGGAGCTGTTTTTT
J gene: TRBJ2-2
clone size: few
V gene: TRBV19
D gene: TRBD2

CDR3 protein: CASSGRGVAVAYEQYF
CDR3 DNA: TGTGCCAGCAGTGGGCGCGGGGTAGCGGTTGCCTACGAGCAGTACTTC
J gene: TRBJ2-7
clone size: many
V gene: TRBV2
D gene: -

CDR3 protein: CASRSRGTDTEAFF
CDR3 DNA: TGTGCCAGTCGTTCCAGGGGTACAGACACTGAAGCTTTCTTT
J gene: TRBJ1-1
clone size: many
V gene: TRBV19
D gene: -

CDR3 protein: CASSSLRLSGQGVSRYEQYF
CDR3 DNA: TGCGCCAGCAGCTCGCTGAGACTCTCGGGACAGGGTGTTTCTCGGTACGAGCAGTACTTC
J gene: TRBJ2-7
clone size: many
V gene: TRBV5-1
D gene: TRBD1

CDR3 protein: CASSFVSTNEKLFF
CDR3 DNA: TGTGCCAGCAGTTTTGTCAGTACTAATGAAAAACTGTTTTTT
J gene: TRBJ1-4
clone size: many
V gene: TRBV12-3/TRBV12-4
D gene: -

CDR3 protein: CASINVWGTEAFF
CDR3 DNA: TGTGCCAGCATAAACGTTTGGGGCACTGAAGCTTTCTTT
J gene: TRBJ1-1
clone size: many
V gene: TRBV6-1
D gene: -

CDR3 protein: CASSPAKLGRSVDTQYF
CDR3 DNA: TGTGCCAGCAGCCCCGCCAAGTTGGGCCGATCCGTAGATACGCAGTATTTT
J gene: TRBJ2-3
clone size: -
V gene: TRBV9
D gene: -

CDR3 protein: CAISEGLGQGYEQYF
CDR3 DNA: TGTGCCATCAGTGAGGGACTGGGACAGGGCTACGAGCAGTACTTC
J gene: TRBJ2-7
clone size: many
V gene: TRBV10-3
D gene: TRBD1

CDR3 protein: CSASGLGQGAGGYTF
CDR3 DNA: TGCAGTGCTAGCGGCCTGGGACAGGGGGCAGGTGGCTACACCTTC
J gene: TRBJ1-2
clone size: -
V gene: TRBV20-1
D gene: TRBD1

CDR3 protein: CASSVLQGPTEAFF
CDR3 DNA: TGTGCCAGCAGCGTCCTTCAGGGACCCACTGAAGCTTTCTTT
J gene: TRBJ1-1
clone size: few
V gene: TRBV9
D gene: -